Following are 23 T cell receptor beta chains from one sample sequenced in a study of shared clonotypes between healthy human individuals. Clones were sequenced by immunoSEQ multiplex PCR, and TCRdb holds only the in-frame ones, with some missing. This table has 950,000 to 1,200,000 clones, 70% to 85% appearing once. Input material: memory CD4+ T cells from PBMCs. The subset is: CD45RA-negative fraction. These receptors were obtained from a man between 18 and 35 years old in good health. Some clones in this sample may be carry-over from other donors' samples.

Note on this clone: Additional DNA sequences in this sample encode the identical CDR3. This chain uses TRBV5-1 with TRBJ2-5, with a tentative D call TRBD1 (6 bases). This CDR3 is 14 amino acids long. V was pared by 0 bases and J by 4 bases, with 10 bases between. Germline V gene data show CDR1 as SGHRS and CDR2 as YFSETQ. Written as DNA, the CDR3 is TGCGCCAGCAGCTTGGCAGGGGCGAGAGAGACCCAGTACTTC. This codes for CASSLAGARETQYF.

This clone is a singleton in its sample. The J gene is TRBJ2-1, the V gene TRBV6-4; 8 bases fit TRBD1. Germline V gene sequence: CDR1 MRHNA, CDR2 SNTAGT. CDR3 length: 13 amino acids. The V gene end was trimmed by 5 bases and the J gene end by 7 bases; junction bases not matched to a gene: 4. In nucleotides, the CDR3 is TGTGCCAGCAGTCACACAGGGGGAAATGAGCAGTTCTTC. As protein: CASSHTGGNEQFF.

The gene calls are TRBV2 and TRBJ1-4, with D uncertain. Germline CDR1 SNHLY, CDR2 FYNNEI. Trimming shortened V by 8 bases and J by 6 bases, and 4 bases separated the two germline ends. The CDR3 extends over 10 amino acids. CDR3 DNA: TGTGCCAGCGAGGATGAAAAACTGTTTTTT. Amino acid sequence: CASEDEKLFF.

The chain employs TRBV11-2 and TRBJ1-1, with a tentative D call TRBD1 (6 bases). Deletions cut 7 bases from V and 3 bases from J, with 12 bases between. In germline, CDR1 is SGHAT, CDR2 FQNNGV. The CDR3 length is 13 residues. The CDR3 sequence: CASNRGAYTEAFF. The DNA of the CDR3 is TGTGCCAGCAACCGGGGGGCGTACACTGAAGCTTTCTTT.

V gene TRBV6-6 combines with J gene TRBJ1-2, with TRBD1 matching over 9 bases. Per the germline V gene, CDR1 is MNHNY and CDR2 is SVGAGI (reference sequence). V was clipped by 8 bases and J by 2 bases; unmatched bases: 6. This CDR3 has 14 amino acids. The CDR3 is CASRLGQGNYGYTF. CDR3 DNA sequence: TGTGCCAGCCGATTGGGACAGGGCAACTATGGCTACACCTTC.

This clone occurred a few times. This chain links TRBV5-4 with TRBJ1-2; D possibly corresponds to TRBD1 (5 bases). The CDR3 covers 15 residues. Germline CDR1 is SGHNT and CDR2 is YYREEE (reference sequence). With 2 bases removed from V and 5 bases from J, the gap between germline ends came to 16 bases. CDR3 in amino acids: CASSFGGVLGYGYTF. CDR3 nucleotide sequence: TGTGCCAGCAGCTTTGGAGGGGTCCTTGGGTATGGCTACACCTTC.

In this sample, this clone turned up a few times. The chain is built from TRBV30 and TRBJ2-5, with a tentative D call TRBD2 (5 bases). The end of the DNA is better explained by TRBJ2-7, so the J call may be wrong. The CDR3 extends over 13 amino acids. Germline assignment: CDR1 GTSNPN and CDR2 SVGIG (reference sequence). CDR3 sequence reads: CAFRGSANYEQYF. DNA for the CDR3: TGTGCCTTTCGAGGGAGTGCCAACTACGAGCAGTACTTC.

The CDR3 nucleotides are TGTGCCACCCGTGGGGGGGGCTCGGGTCAGCCCCAGCATTTT. Protein product: CATRGGGSGQPQHF. The chain carries TRBV28 and TRBJ1-5, with D possibly TRBD1 on 6 matching bases. The ends were cut back, 10 bases at V and 6 bases at J, with 19 bases in the middle. Germline assignment: CDR1 MDHEN and CDR2 SYDVKM. This CDR3 region has 14 residues.

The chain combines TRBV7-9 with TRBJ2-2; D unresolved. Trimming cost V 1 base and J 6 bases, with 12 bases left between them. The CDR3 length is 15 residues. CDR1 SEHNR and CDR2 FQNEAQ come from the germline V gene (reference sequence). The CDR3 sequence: CASSLVANAAGELFF. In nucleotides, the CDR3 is TGTGCCAGCAGCTTAGTAGCTAATGCGGCCGGGGAGCTGTTTTTT.

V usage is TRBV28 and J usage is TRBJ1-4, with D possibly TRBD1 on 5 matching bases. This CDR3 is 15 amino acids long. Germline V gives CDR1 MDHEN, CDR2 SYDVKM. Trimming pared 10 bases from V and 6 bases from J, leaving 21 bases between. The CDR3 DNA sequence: TGTGCCACCTCGGGGCTTGGGGCGTCGGATGAAAAACTGTTTTTT. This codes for CATSGLGASDEKLFF.

The CDR3 here is CASSLAGVKGAFF. CDR3 coding DNA: TGTGCCAGCAGCTTAGCGGGGGTAAAGGGGGCTTTCTTT. The chain has TRBV7-9 and TRBJ1-1; D is possibly TRBD1 (5 bases). The CDR3 sequence is 13 residues long. Trimming cost V 0 bases and J 11 bases, with 13 bases left between them. Looked up from germline, CDR1 is SEHNR and CDR2 is FQNEAQ (reference sequence).

CDR3 bases: TGTGCCAGTAGCCAGACCGGGACTAGTGTCACCGGGGAGCTGTTTTTT. Its translation: CASSQTGTSVTGELFF. The chain is built from TRBV19 and TRBJ2-2; TRBD2 matches at 8 bases. The V and J ends lost 6 bases and 4 bases, in that order; junction bases with no gene match: 10. This CDR3 has 16 amino acids. CDR1 and CDR2 from the germline V gene are LNHDA and SQIVND (reference sequence). Full variable domain (remainder filled in from reference TRBV19 and TRBJ2-2): DGGITQSPKYLFRKEGQNVTLSCEQNLNHDAMYWYRQDPGQGLRLIYYSQIVNDFQKGDIAEGYSVSREKKESFPLTVTSAQKNPTAFYLCASSQTGTSVTGELFFGEGSRLTVL.

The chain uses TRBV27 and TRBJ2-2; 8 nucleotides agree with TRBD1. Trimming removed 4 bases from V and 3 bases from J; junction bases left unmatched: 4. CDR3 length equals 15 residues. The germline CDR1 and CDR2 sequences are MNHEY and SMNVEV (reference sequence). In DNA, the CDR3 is TGTGCCAGCAGTTGGACAGGGATCGACACCGGGGAGCTGTTTTTT. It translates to CASSWTGIDTGELFF.

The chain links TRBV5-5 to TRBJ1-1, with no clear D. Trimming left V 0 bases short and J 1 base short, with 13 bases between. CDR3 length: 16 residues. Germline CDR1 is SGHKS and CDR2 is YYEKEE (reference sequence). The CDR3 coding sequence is TGTGCCAGCAGCTTGGAGGTCCCGACGTCGAACACTGAAGCTTTCTTT. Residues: CASSLEVPTSNTEAFF.

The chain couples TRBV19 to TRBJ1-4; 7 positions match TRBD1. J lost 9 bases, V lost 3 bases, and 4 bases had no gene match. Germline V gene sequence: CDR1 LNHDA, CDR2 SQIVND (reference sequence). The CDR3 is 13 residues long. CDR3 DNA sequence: TGTGCCAGTAGTATGAGACAGGGTAAAAAACTGTTTTTT. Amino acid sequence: CASSMRQGKKLFF.

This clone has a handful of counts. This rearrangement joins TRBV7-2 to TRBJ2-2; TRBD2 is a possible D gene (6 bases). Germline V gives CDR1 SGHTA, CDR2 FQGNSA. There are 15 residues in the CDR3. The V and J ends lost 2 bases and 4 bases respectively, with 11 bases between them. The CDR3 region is CASSLILAVTGELFF. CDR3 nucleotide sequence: TGTGCCAGCAGCTTAATCTTAGCGGTCACCGGGGAGCTGTTTTTT. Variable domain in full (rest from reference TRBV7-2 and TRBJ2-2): GAGVSQSPSNKVTEKGKDVELRCDPISGHTALYWYRQSLGQGLEFLIYFQGNSAPDKSGLPSDRFSAERTGGSVSTLTIQRTQQEDSAVYLCASSLILAVTGELFFGEGSRLTVL.

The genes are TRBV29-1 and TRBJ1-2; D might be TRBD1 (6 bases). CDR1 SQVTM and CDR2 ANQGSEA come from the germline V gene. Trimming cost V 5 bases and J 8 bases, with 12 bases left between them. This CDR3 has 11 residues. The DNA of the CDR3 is TGCAGCGTTCTGGGACATGAAGGCTACACCTTC. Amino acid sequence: CSVLGHEGYTF.

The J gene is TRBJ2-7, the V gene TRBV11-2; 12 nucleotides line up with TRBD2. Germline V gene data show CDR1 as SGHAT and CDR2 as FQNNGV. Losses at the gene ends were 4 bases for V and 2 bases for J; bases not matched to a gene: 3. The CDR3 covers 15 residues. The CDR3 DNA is TGTGCCAGCAGCTCCCTAGCGGGAGGGGCCTACGAGCAGTACTTC. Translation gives CASSSLAGGAYEQYF.

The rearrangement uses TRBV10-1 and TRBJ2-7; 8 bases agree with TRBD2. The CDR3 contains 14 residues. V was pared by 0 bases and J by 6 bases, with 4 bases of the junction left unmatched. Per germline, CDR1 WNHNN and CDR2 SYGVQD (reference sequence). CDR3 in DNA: TGCGCCAGCAGTGAGTCTGGGAGCGGGAGCGAGCAGTACTTC. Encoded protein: CASSESGSGSEQYF.

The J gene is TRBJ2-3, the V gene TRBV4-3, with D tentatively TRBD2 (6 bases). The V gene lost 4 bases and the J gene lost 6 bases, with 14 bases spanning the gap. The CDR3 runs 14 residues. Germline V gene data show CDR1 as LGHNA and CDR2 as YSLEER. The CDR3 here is CASSPRELGDTQYF. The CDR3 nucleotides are TGCGCCAGCAGCCCCCGGGAGCTGGGGGATACGCAGTATTTT.

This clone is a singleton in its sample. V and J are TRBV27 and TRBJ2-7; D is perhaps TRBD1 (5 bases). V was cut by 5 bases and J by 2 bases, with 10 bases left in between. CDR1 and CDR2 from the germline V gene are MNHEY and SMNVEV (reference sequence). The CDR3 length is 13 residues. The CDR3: CASSRQSPYEQYF. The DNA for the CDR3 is TGTGCCAGCAGTCGACAGTCACCCTACGAGCAGTACTTC.

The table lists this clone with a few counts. Here the CDR3 DNA reads TGTGCCAGCAGCGCCCACGCGGGAGTCCCTTCCTCCTACGAGCAGTACTTC. Encoded protein: CASSAHAGVPSSYEQYF. The chain combines TRBV9 with TRBJ2-7; 7 bases align to TRBD2. In germline, CDR1 is SGDLS, CDR2 YYNGEE. The CDR3 is made up of 17 amino acids. V trimming: 3 bases; J trimming: 0 bases; junction bases outside the gene matches: 12.

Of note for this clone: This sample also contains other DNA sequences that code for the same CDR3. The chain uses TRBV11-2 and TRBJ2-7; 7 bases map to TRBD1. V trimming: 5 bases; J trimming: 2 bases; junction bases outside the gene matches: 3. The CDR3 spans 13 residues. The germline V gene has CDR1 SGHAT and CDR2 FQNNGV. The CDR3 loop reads CASSPDRAYEQYF. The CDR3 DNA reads TGTGCCAGCAGCCCAGACAGGGCCTACGAGCAGTACTTC.